The 15 T cell receptor beta chains below were found in one sample sequenced in a study of regulatory T cells in long-lasting Graves disease. Time point reported: persistent/refractory GD, antithyroid drugs over 5 years with positive TRAb. There was RNA extracted from PBMCs, and the TCR library was made from it. To make TCR beta libraries, researchers used iRepertoire HTBI primers and Arm-PCR of CDR3 regions. TCRdb re-called the multiplex PCR reads with MiXCR, one entry per CDR3 protein. The top ten hold 10% to 15% of the sample, which has about 460,000 distinct CDR3 sequences, 22% seen once. The source was peripheral blood mononuclear cells (PBMCs), collected when the disease was refractory, from a patient treated with antithyroid drugs. The receptor source for this set is a female donor with Graves disease.

Only a few counts were recorded for this clonotype. The rearrangement links TRBV10-3 to TRBJ2-5, with TRBD2 matching over 10 bases. The CDR3 has 16 residues. Looked up from germline, CDR1 is ENHRY and CDR2 is SYGVKD. V shed 5 bases and J 6 bases; nucleotides not matched to a gene: 12. CDR3 sequence reads: CAISSTSTSGEQTQYF. The CDR3 coding sequence is TGTGCCATCAGTTCTACCTCAACTAGCGGGGAACAGACCCAGTACTTC.

This clonotype was seen many times. The rearrangement uses TRBV7-2 and TRBJ2-5; TRBD2 is a possible D gene (7 bases). The CDR3 extends over 15 amino acids. The V end lost 5 bases, the J end lost 5 bases, and 18 bases lay between the germline ends. CDR1 and CDR2 (germline): SGHTA, FQGNSA. This CDR3 is CASSEGGRSGETQYF. The CDR3 bases are TGTGCCAGCAGCGAGGGGGGGAGGTCGGGGGAGACCCAGTACTTC.

The rearrangement uses TRBV5-1 and TRBJ1-3; no reliable D call. V lost 0 bases to trimming and J lost 4 bases, with 8 bases between them. In germline, CDR1 is SGHRS, CDR2 YFSETQ. This CDR3 is built from 14 residues. The CDR3 DNA reads as TGCGCCAGCAGCTTGGACAACGCGGGAAACACCATATATTTT. This translates into CASSLDNAGNTIYF.

This clonotype was recorded many times. Here the CDR3 reads CSASQPGSWGYTF. DNA of the CDR3: TGCAGTGCTAGCCAGCCAGGGTCCTGGGGCTACACCTTC. This chain joins TRBV20-1 and TRBJ1-2; possible D gene TRBD1, 5 bases. Trimming shortened V by 3 bases and J by 8 bases, and 16 bases separated the two germline ends. There are 13 residues in the CDR3. Germline CDR1 reads DFQATT; CDR2 reads SNEGSKA (reference sequence).

In this sample, this clonotype turned up a few times. The rearrangement uses TRBV30 and TRBJ1-1; a weak D match, TRBD1 (5 bases). Trimming left V 0 bases short and J 6 bases short, with 11 bases between. The CDR3 has 13 residues. The germline CDR1 and CDR2 sequences are GTSNPN and SVGIG (reference sequence). The CDR3 is CAWSVSGVSEAFF. The CDR3 DNA is TGTGCCTGGAGTGTATCGGGGGTGTCTGAAGCTTTCTTT.

This clonotype was detected ten times or more. The chain is built from TRBV6-2 or TRBV6-3 and TRBJ2-7; 14 bases agree with TRBD2. The ends lost 7 bases at V and 3 bases at J; junction bases unmatched: 2. Looked up from germline, CDR1 is MNHEY and CDR2 is SVGEGT. This CDR3 spans 14 amino acids. CDR3: CASTGLAGGYEQYF. CDR3 nucleotides: TGTGCCAGCACCGGACTAGCGGGGGGCTACGAGCAGTACTTC.

This clonotype was found many times. V usage is TRBV28 and J usage is TRBJ2-4; D not resolved. The V gene lost 6 bases and the J gene lost 0 bases, with 12 bases spanning the gap. There are 15 residues in the CDR3. CDR1 is MDHEN, CDR2 SYDVKM, per germline. This CDR3 is CASSRSDLAKNIQYF. In nucleotides, the CDR3 is TGTGCCAGCAGCCGCAGCGACCTAGCCAAAAACATTCAGTACTTC.

The chain uses TRBV14 and TRBJ2-7, with D maybe TRBD2 (6 bases). CDR1 and CDR2 (germline): SGHDN, FVKESK. Trimming stripped 5 bases from V and 12 bases from J, with 17 bases between. CDR3 length equals 12 residues. CDR3 sequence reads: CASSYQEGIRYF. CDR3 nucleotides: TGTGCCAGCAGCTATCAGGAGGGCATTCGGTACTTC.

This clonotype was counted many times. This rearrangement joins TRBV28 to TRBJ2-4; 9 nucleotides line up with TRBD1. CDR1 is MDHEN, CDR2 SYDVKM, per germline. This CDR3 comprises 14 residues. V trimming: 7 bases; J trimming: 3 bases; junction bases outside the gene matches: 4. CDR3 coding DNA: TGTGCCAGCATAACAGGGGGCGTCAAAAACATTCAGTACTTC. Its translation is CASITGGVKNIQYF.

The chain recombines TRBV20-1 with TRBJ2-1, with a possible D match to TRBD2 (6 bases). The ends were cut back, 3 bases at V and 3 bases at J, with 12 bases in the middle. The CDR3 has 14 residues. CDR1 and CDR2 from the germline V gene are DFQATT and SNEGSKA (reference sequence). The CDR3 region is CSASGGNIYNEQFF. CDR3 nucleotides: TGCAGTGCTAGCGGCGGGAACATCTACAATGAGCAGTTCTTC.

This clonotype has a handful of counts. The chain recombines TRBV6-2 or TRBV6-3 with TRBJ1-5, with TRBD1 as a possible D gene (5 bases). The CDR3 is 13 residues long. The germline V and J ends were trimmed by 4 bases and 7 bases, with 11 bases remaining between them. The germline CDR1 and CDR2 sequences are MNHEY and SVGEGT. The CDR3 region has the DNA TGTGCCAGCAGTTTCCTGGGGGGGCAGCCCCAGCATTTT. Residues: CASSFLGGQPQHF.

This clonotype was seen more than once but under ten times. The chain is built from TRBV30 and TRBJ2-4, with a tentative D call TRBD2 (6 bases). This CDR3 spans 15 amino acids. Trimming stripped 1 base from V and 2 bases from J, with 12 bases between. Germline V gives CDR1 GTSNPN, CDR2 SVGIG (reference sequence). In DNA form, the CDR3 reads TGTGCCTGGAGTGGGGCCGGAGGGACCAAAAACATTCAGTACTTC. Translated, it gives CAWSGAGGTKNIQYF.

This clonotype was seen a few times. The chain joins TRBV12-3 or TRBV12-4 to TRBJ2-7; D may be TRBD1 (5 bases). Trimming stripped 6 bases from V and 7 bases from J, with 16 bases between. The CDR3 loop spans 13 amino acids. The CDR3 spells CASSLVAGLEQYF. The CDR3, as DNA: TGTGCCAGCAGCCTCGTGGCAGGGTTAGAGCAGTACTTC.

In this sample, this clonotype turned up a few times. The chain couples TRBV4-2 to TRBJ1-1; maybe TRBD1 (5 bases). The germline CDR1 and CDR2 sequences are LGHNA and YNFKEQ. The CDR3 totals 15 residues. V shed 0 bases and J shed 4 bases, with 12 bases lying between them. CDR3 sequence reads: CASSQDLGVSTEAFF. The CDR3 DNA reads as TGTGCCAGCAGCCAAGATTTGGGGGTATCCACTGAAGCTTTCTTT.

This clonotype was recorded many times. This sequence joins TRBV29-1 and TRBJ1-2; 7 positions agree with TRBD1. CDR3 length: 18 amino acids. From germline, CDR1 is SQVTM and CDR2 ANQGSEA. Unmatched junction bases numbered 18, after V lost 5 bases and J lost 0 bases. CDR3 DNA: TGCAGCGTTTTAAGACAGGGAGCGAACTCACCGGCTAACTATGGCTACACCTTC. Translated, it gives CSVLRQGANSPANYGYTF.